The sequence of this TCR beta chain was determined in a study of blood T cell repertoires in COVID-19. Study-wide background: Acute-phase and convalescent COVID-19 samples originated in the United States, Italy and Spain. T cells, B-cell-depleted T cells, or PBMCs provided the cDNA or gDNA that served as material.

Seattle researchers signed up patients amid active infection and tracked them longitudinally. Assay used: immunoSEQ multiplex PCR; TCRdb lists only in-frame clones, some missing. This table holds a few hundred thousand clones, roughly 90% found once. This clone was counted a single time. Germline CDR1 reads MNHEY; CDR2 reads SVGAGI. The CDR3 has 11 amino acids. Trimming cost V 10 bases and J 6 bases, with 13 bases left between them. This receptor was taken from a woman between 25 and 40 years old with COVID-19, enrolled during active disease. Input material: peripheral blood. The rearrangement uses TRBV6-5 and TRBJ2-7; D perhaps matches TRBD1 (6 bases). The CDR3 nucleotides are TGTGCCACACAAAGGGGGTCCGAGCAGTACTTC. Its protein is CATQRGSEQYF.